The 26 T cell receptor beta chains reported below all come from one sample, sequenced in a study of CD8 T cells in ankylosing spondylitis. Overall study results and limits: Seemingly characteristic of ankylosing spondylitis blood was a TCR beta motif consisting of about 8 highly homologous variants.

TCRdb redid the calling of the 5' RACE reads with MiXCR, one entry per CDR3 protein. Counted here are fewer than 750,000 distinct CDR3 sequences, under 20% occurring once; the ten biggest clones make up 15% to 20%. These receptors' antigens are unknown. Input material: blood, either unsorted or a sorted T cell fraction (not recorded which). The origin of the receptors is a male donor with ankylosing spondylitis.

This rearrangement joins TRBV19 to TRBJ2-5; D is possibly TRBD2 (6 bases). Germline V gives CDR1 LNHDA, CDR2 SQIVND (reference sequence). The CDR3 is 14 residues long. Trimming removed 6 bases from V and 5 bases from J, with 16 bases in between. CDR3 region: CASRAAGGEETQYF. CDR3 in DNA: TGTGCCAGTAGAGCTGCAGGCGGGGAGGAGACCCAGTACTTC. The whole variable domain, filled in from reference TRBV19 and TRBJ2-5, reads DGGITQSPKYLFRKEGQNVTLSCEQNLNHDAMYWYRQDPGQGLRLIYYSQIVNDFQKGDIAEGYSVSREKKESFPLTVTSAQKNPTAFYLCASRAAGGEETQYFGPGTRLLVL.

This clonotype was detected a few times. This chain connects TRBV11-2 to TRBJ1-2, with TRBD1 identical over 10 bases. This CDR3 has 14 amino acids. V was pared by 6 bases and J by 6 bases, with 7 bases of the junction left unmatched. Germline lookup yields CDR1 SGHAT and CDR2 FQNNGV. The CDR3 spells CASRVTGGGNGYTF. In nucleotides, the CDR3 is TGTGCCAGCAGGGTGACAGGGGGCGGAAATGGCTACACCTTC.

This clonotype was seen more than once but under ten times. This sequence joins TRBV7-9 and TRBJ2-7; 8 bases align to TRBD2. J lost 3 bases, V lost 5 bases, and 6 bases had no gene match. Germline CDR1 SEHNR, CDR2 FQNEAQ (reference sequence). There are 14 residues in the CDR3. Written as DNA, the CDR3 is TGTGCCAGCAGCCCAAGCGGGAGTTTCTACGAGCAGTACTTC. It is translated as CASSPSGSFYEQYF.

This clonotype was recorded at least ten times. The V call is TRBV5-5, the J call TRBJ2-1; D gene unclear. The CDR3 has 15 amino acids. Trimming pared 2 bases from V and 0 bases from J, leaving 9 bases between. CDR1 is SGHKS and CDR2 is YYEKEE in the germline V gene (reference sequence). As DNA, the CDR3 is TGTGCCAGCAGCTTAGAGGCATCCTCCTACAATGAGCAGTTCTTC. Residues: CASSLEASSYNEQFF. Complete variable domain (other parts from reference TRBV5-5 and TRBJ2-1): DAGVTQSPTHLIKTRGQQVTLRCSPISGHKSVSWYQQVLGQGPQFIFQYYEKEERGRGNFPDRFSARQFPNYSSELNVNALLLGDSALYLCASSLEASSYNEQFFGPGTRLTVL.

Only a few counts were recorded for this clonotype. The chain recombines TRBV5-1 with TRBJ2-1; D is unresolved. Trimming pared 0 bases from V and 5 bases from J, leaving 18 bases between. Germline V CDR1 and CDR2: SGHRS, YFSETQ. This CDR3 is built from 17 residues. CDR3 nucleotide sequence: TGCGCCAGCAGCTTGGACCCAAGAGGTACCGCACACAATGAGCAGTTCTTC. This translates into CASSLDPRGTAHNEQFF.

There are a few counts of this clonotype. The rearrangement uses TRBV9 and TRBJ2-1; maybe TRBD1 (5 bases). V was shortened by 0 bases and J by 8 bases, with 15 bases between the two germline ends. The CDR3 runs 15 residues. Looked up from germline, CDR1 is SGDLS and CDR2 is YYNGEE. The CDR3 DNA follows: TGTGCCAGCAGCGTAGCTGGGGCCTCCGCCCATGAGCAGTTCTTC. As protein: CASSVAGASAHEQFF. Full variable domain (remainder filled in from reference TRBV9 and TRBJ2-1): DSGVTQTPKHLITATGQRVTLRCSPRSGDLSVYWYQQSLDQGLQFLIQYYNGEERAKGNILERFSAQQFPDLHSELNLSSLELGDSALYFCASSVAGASAHEQFFGPGTRLTVL.

The sample holds many counts of this clonotype. The chain couples TRBV19 to TRBJ2-1; D perhaps matches TRBD2 (6 bases). Germline-derived CDR1 and CDR2 are LNHDA and SQIVND (reference sequence). V gave up 9 bases and J gave up 4 bases, with 13 bases separating them. CDR3 length: 13 amino acids. CDR3: CASSIGTYNEQFF. Written as DNA, the CDR3 is TGTGCCAGCAGCATCGGGACTTACAATGAGCAGTTCTTC.

The chain recombines TRBV30 with TRBJ1-1; D is unresolved. The V gene's germline CDR1 is GTSNPN and CDR2 SVGIG (reference sequence). CDR3 size: 13 residues. The V end was cut by 3 bases, the J end by 1 base, with 9 bases between. For the CDR3, the DNA is TGTGCCTGGAGGTTTACGACGAACACTGAAGCTTTCTTT. Amino acid sequence: CAWRFTTNTEAFF.

Many counts were recorded for this clonotype. Relative to the germline gene, one junction end is altered; a read error may explain this. The chain joins TRBV7-9 to TRBJ2-5; D not certain. The germline V gene encodes CDR1 SEHNR and CDR2 FQNEAQ (reference sequence). The CDR3 totals 13 residues. The CDR3 spells CASSLASQETQYF. The CDR3 bases are TGCGCCAGCAGCTTGGCCTCTCAAGAGACCCAGTACTTC.

The V and J genes are TRBV6-1 and TRBJ2-1; D possibly corresponds to TRBD1 (6 bases). The ends were cut back, 6 bases at V and 5 bases at J, with 23 bases in the middle. This CDR3 is built from 17 residues. Germline V gives CDR1 MNHNS, CDR2 SASEGT. The CDR3 coding sequence is TGTGCCAGCAGCCCACAGGGACCACGTGGGTTAAACAATGAGCAGTTCTTC. Translated: CASSPQGPRGLNNEQFF.

The rearrangement joins TRBV29-1 to TRBJ2-7; no reliable D call. This CDR3 comprises 13 residues. Trimming stripped 3 bases from V and 2 bases from J, with 11 bases between. Germline CDR1 SQVTM, CDR2 ANQGSEA. The CDR3 sequence is CSVEGHYPYEQYF. CDR3 in DNA: TGCAGCGTTGAGGGTCATTACCCCTACGAGCAGTACTTC.

CDR3 residues: CASSQEAWTAEGTGELFF. The CDR3 nucleotides read TGCGCCAGCAGCCAAGAGGCCTGGACAGCGGAGGGCACCGGGGAGCTGTTTTTT. The rearrangement uses TRBV4-1 and TRBJ2-2; D tentatively reads TRBD1 or TRBD2 (6 bases each). The CDR3 sequence is 18 residues long. V lost 0 bases, J lost 4 bases, and 18 bases lay in between. Germline V lookup: CDR1 MGHRA, CDR2 YSYEKL.

This clonotype was detected many times. The rearrangement links TRBV12-3 or TRBV12-4 to TRBJ2-7, with 7 bases identical to TRBD1. This CDR3 region has 14 residues. The junction had 4 bases not matched to a gene; V was cut back by 3 bases and J by 2 bases. The CDR3 region is CASSFDQGAYEQYF. In DNA form, the CDR3 reads TGTGCCAGCAGTTTTGATCAGGGGGCCTACGAGCAGTACTTC.

The rearrangement uses TRBV11-2 and TRBJ2-3, with no clear D. Per the germline V gene, CDR1 is SGHAT and CDR2 is FQNNGV. The germline V and J ends were trimmed by 5 bases and 0 bases, with 18 bases remaining between them. CDR3 length: 17 residues. Here the CDR3 DNA reads TGTGCCAGCAGCCCGGAGACCAGCTCCGCAAGCACAGATACGCAGTATTTT. Translated, it gives CASSPETSSASTDTQYF. The complete variable domain, with remaining parts taken from reference TRBV11-2 and TRBJ2-3, reads EAGVAQSPRYKIIEKRQSVAFWCNPISGHATLYWYQQILGQGPKLLIQFQNNGVVDDSQLPKDRFSAERLKGVDSTLKIQPAKLEDSAVYLCASSPETSSASTDTQYFGPGTRLTVL.

The chain links TRBV12-3 or TRBV12-4 to TRBJ2-5; D is possibly TRBD1 (6 bases). The CDR3 contains 16 residues. V lost 3 bases and J 6 bases, leaving 20 bases between the germline ends. CDR3 region: CASSFPRGSRDQTQYF. The DNA of the CDR3 is TGTGCCAGCAGTTTTCCCAGGGGCTCGAGGGATCAGACCCAGTACTTC.

In this sample, this clonotype turned up many times. The V gene is TRBV12-3 or TRBV12-4, the J gene TRBJ2-7; 10 nucleotides line up with TRBD1. V lost 4 bases to trimming and J lost 3 bases; unmatched junction nucleotides: 6. The CDR3 is made up of 15 amino acids. This CDR3 reads CASSYRDRGYYEQYF. The CDR3 DNA is TGTGCCAGCAGTTACCGGGACAGGGGATACTACGAGCAGTACTTC.

In regard to this clonotype: A much larger clone differs by one base, so this may be a read error. V and J are TRBV7-3 and TRBJ2-1, with 14 bases fitting TRBD2. Unmatched junction bases numbered 5, after V lost 3 bases and J lost 7 bases. This CDR3 has 16 amino acids. Germline CDR1 and CDR2: SGHTA and FQGTGA. Written as DNA, the CDR3 is TGTGCCAGCAGCTTTACCGGGACTAGCGGGAGTAATGAGCAGTTCTTC. Its protein is CASSFTGTSGSNEQFF.

The CDR3 DNA sequence: TGCGCCAGCAGCGCTGCCGGGACTTACACAGATACGCAGTATTTT. The encoded protein is CASSAAGTYTDTQYF. The V gene is TRBV5-1, the J gene TRBJ2-3, with a tentative D call TRBD2 (6 bases). The CDR3 runs to 15 residues. Germline loops: CDR1 SGHRS, CDR2 YFSETQ. V shed 4 bases and J shed 2 bases, with 14 bases lying between them. The full variable domain, rest sourced from reference TRBV5-1 and TRBJ2-3, is KAGVTQTPRYLIKTRGQQVTLSCSPISGHRSVSWYQQTPGQGLQFLFEYFSETQRNKGNFPGRFSGRQFSNSRSEMNVSTLELGDSALYLCASSAAGTYTDTQYFGPGTRLTVL.

This clonotype was observed many times. The J gene is TRBJ2-7, the V gene TRBV2; D ambiguous. V was pared by 0 bases and J by 9 bases, with 21 bases between. This CDR3 has 16 residues. Looked up from germline, CDR1 is SNHLY and CDR2 is FYNNEI. CDR3 DNA sequence: TGTGCCAGCAGTGAAGCATTGGCAGTGTTCGTACGCGGGCAGTACTTC. Translated: CASSEALAVFVRGQYF.

The genes are TRBV5-1 and TRBJ2-1; TRBD1 agrees at 8 bases. The CDR3 has 16 residues. Trimming removed 2 bases from V and 7 bases from J; junction bases left unmatched: 11. Germline CDR1 SGHRS, CDR2 YFSETQ. CDR3 nucleotides: TGCGCCAGCAGCTTTCGACAGGGGACGGGTGGGAATGAGCAGTTCTTC. Translated, it gives CASSFRQGTGGNEQFF.

This clonotype was seen more than once but under ten times. The gene calls are TRBV6-1 and TRBJ1-1; a weak D match, TRBD1 (5 bases). The length of the CDR3 is 13 residues. The germline V and J ends were trimmed by 6 bases and 9 bases, with 17 bases remaining between them. From germline, CDR1 is MNHNS and CDR2 SASEGT. CDR3 nucleotides: TGTGCCAGCAGCTCCCTCGACAGCGTTAAAGCTTTCTTT. Protein product: CASSSLDSVKAFF.

This clonotype was seen a handful of times. Germline and junction disagree at one end, which may indicate a read error. V usage is TRBV29-1 and J usage is TRBJ2-1; D is possibly TRBD2 (7 bases). The CDR3 has 12 amino acids. Germline CDR1 and CDR2: SQVTM and ANQGSEA. CDR3 protein: CSVHWGGPHLIF. For the CDR3, the DNA is TGCAGCGTCCACTGGGGGGGGCCTCATCTGATCTTC.

The table lists this clonotype with many counts. The chain recombines TRBV12-3 or TRBV12-4 with TRBJ1-3; D is uncertain. The CDR3 sequence is 12 residues long. V gave up 1 base and J gave up 6 bases, with 4 bases separating them. CDR3 residues: CASSLGENTIYF. The CDR3 nucleotides are TGTGCCAGCAGTTTAGGCGAAAACACCATATATTTT.

Concerning this clonotype itself: The germline gene is not matched at one end of the junction; a read error may be the cause. The J gene is TRBJ2-2, the V gene TRBV11-2; D not certain. From germline, CDR1 is SGHAT and CDR2 FQNNGV. This CDR3 spans 15 amino acids. The CDR3 loop reads CVSSLGRSYTGELFF. The CDR3 nucleotides are TGTGTCAGCAGCTTAGGTCGGAGTTACACCGGGGAGCTGTTTTTT.

The chain uses TRBV7-2 and TRBJ2-7; the match to TRBD2 covers 10 bases. The CDR3 contains 15 residues. V shed 3 bases, J shed 6 bases, and the junction held 8 bases outside the gene matches. Germline assignment: CDR1 SGHTA and CDR2 FQGNSA. CDR3 region: CASSFKAGGLGEQYF. CDR3 coding DNA: TGTGCCAGCAGCTTTAAAGCGGGAGGGCTGGGCGAGCAGTACTTC. Variable domain in full (rest from reference TRBV7-2 and TRBJ2-7): GAGVSQSPSNKVTEKGKDVELRCDPISGHTALYWYRQSLGQGLEFLIYFQGNSAPDKSGLPSDRFSAERTGGSVSTLTIQRTQQEDSAVYLCASSFKAGGLGEQYFGPGTRLTVT.

This clonotype was picked up a small number of times. This chain uses TRBV10-3 with TRBJ1-1; tentative D call: TRBD1 (5 bases). Trimming took off 3 bases at V and 1 base at J, with 9 bases between the two ends. The CDR3 extends over 14 amino acids. In germline, CDR1 is ENHRY, CDR2 SYGVKD. CDR3 protein: CAISDRDENTEAFF. CDR3 in DNA: TGTGCCATCAGTGACAGGGATGAGAACACTGAAGCTTTCTTT.